This TCR beta chain was found in a study of tumor and adjacent non-tumor tissue in lung cancer. As to this clonotype: It is likely a read error, because the conserved phenylalanine at the end of the CDR3 is missing.

Three rounds of nested PCR, following a modified ARM-PCR protocol, produced the TCRbeta library. One entry per CDR3 protein, called by TCRdb with MiXCR from the multiplex PCR reads. The sample has around 74,000 distinct CDR3 sequences, 55% to 70% seen once; the top ten hold around a quarter. This sample's RNA came from whole unsorted tissue. This non-tumor lung sample came from over 3 cm beyond the tumor edge. The germline CDR1 and CDR2 sequences are SGHAT and FQNNGV. This CDR3 has 13 residues. The sample taken for sequencing was distant non-tumor lung tissue. J is TRBJ1-1 and V is TRBV11-2; D is ambiguous. The origin of this receptor is a woman between 45 and 65 years old with non-small cell lung cancer. As DNA, the CDR3 is TGTGCCAACAGCTTAGTGGATAACACTGAAGCTTTCTCT. The encoded protein is CANSLVDNTEAFS.